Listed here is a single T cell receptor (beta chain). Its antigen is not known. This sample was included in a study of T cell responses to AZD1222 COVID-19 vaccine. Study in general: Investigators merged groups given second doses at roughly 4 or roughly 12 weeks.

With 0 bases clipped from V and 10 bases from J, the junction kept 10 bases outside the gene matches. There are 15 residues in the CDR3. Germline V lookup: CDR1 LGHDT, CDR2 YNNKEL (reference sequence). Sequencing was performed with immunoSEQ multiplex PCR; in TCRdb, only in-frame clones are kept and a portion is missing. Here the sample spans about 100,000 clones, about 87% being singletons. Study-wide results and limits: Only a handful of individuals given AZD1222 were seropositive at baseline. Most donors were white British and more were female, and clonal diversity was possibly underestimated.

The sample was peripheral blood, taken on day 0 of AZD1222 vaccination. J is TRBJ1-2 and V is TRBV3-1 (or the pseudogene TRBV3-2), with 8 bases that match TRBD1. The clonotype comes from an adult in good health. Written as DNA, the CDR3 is TGTGCCAGCAGCCAAGAGGCAGGGGGCCGTGCCCTCTACACCTTC. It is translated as CASSQEAGGRALYTF.